This TCR beta chain was documented in a study of T cell responses to AZD1222 COVID-19 vaccine. Regarding the study as a whole: Only a handful of individuals given AZD1222 were seropositive at baseline. After two AZD1222 doses, spike-specific TCR breadth and depth rose versus day 0.

The CDR3 runs 13 residues. Germline lookup yields CDR1 LNHDA and CDR2 SQIVND (reference sequence). V shed 3 bases and J 2 bases; nucleotides not matched to a gene: 1. A remark on this clone: Its antigen is as yet unknown.

The protocol was immunoSEQ multiplex PCR, while the TCRdb copy is restricted to in-frame clones and leaves out a portion. The sample lists about 90,000 clones; around 91% were seen once. This TCR derives from an adult in good health. The specimen comprised peripheral blood, sampled on day 0 of MenACWY control vaccination. The chain links TRBV19 to TRBJ2-7; 7 bases align to TRBD1. The CDR3 reads CASSITGAYEQYF. CDR3 nucleotides: TGTGCCAGTAGTATCACAGGGGCCTACGAGCAGTACTTC.